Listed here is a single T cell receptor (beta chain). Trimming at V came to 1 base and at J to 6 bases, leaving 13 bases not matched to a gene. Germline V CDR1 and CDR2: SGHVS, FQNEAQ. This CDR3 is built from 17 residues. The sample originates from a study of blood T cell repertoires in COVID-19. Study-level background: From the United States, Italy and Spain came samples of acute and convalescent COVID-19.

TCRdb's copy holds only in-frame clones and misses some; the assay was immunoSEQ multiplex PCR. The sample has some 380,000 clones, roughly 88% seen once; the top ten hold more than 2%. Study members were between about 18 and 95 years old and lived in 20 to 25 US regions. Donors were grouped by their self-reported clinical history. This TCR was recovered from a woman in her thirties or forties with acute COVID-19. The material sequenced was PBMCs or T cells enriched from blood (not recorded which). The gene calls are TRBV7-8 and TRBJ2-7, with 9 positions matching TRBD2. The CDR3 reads CASSLVAGGPQWIEQYF. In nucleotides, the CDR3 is TGTGCCAGCAGCTTAGTGGCGGGGGGGCCACAATGGATCGAGCAGTACTTC.